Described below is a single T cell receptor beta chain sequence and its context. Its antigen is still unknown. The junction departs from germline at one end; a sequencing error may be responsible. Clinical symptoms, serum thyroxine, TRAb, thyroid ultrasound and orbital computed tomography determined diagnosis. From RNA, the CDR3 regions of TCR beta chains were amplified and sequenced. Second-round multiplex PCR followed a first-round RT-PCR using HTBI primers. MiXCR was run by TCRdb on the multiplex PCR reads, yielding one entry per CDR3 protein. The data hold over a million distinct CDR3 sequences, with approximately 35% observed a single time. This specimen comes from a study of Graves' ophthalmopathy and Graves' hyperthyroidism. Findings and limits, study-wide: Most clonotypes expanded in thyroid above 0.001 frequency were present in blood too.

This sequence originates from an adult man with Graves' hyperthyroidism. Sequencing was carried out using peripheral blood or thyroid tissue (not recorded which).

The CDR3 sequence is CASSYNPRQDSYEQYF. In DNA form, the CDR3 reads TGTGCCAGCAGTTACAATCCGAGACAGGACTCCTACGAGCAGTACTTC. The chain links TRBV10-3 to TRBJ2-7, with D perhaps matching TRBD1 (6 bases). The CDR3 covers 16 residues. Germline V gene lookup returns CDR1 ENHRY and CDR2 SYGVKD.